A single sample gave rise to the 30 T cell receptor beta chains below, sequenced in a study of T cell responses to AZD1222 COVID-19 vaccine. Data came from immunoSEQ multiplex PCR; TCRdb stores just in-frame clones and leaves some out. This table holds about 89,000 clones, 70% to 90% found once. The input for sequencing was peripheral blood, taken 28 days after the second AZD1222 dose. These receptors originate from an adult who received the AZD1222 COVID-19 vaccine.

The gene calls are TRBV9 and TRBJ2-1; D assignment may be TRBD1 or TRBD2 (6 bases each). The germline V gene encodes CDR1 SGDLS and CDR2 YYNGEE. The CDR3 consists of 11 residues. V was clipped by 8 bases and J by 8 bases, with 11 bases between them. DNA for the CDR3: TGTGCCAGTTCAAGGGGGGATGAGCAGTTCTTC. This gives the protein CASSRGDEQFF.

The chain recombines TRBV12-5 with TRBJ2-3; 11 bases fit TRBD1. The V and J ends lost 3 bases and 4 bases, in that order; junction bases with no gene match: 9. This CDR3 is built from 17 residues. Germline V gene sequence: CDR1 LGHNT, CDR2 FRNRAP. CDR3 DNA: TGTGCTAGTGGTTTCTCCCGGGACAGGGGGAAGGCAGATACGCAGTATTTT. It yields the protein CASGFSRDRGKADTQYF.

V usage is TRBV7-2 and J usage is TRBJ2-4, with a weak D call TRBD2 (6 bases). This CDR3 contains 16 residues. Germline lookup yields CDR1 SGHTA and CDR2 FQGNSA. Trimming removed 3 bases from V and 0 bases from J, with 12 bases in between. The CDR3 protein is CASSFSGVLAKNIQYF. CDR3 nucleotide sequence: TGTGCCAGCAGCTTCTCGGGGGTCTTAGCCAAAAACATTCAGTACTTC. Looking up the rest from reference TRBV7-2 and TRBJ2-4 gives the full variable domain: GAGVSQSPSNKVTEKGKDVELRCDPISGHTALYWYRQSLGQGLEFLIYFQGNSAPDKSGLPSDRFSAERTGGSVSTLTIQRTQQEDSAVYLCASSFSGVLAKNIQYFGAGTRLSVL.

The CDR3 DNA sequence: TGTGCCAGCAGTGAGACGAGTATTCGATCACCCCTCCACTTT. Translating it yields CASSETSIRSPLHF. V gene TRBV7-2 combines with J gene TRBJ1-6; the D is unclear. This CDR3 contains 14 residues. The V gene's germline CDR1 is SGHTA and CDR2 FQGNSA. With 6 bases removed from V and 10 bases from J, the gap between germline ends came to 16 bases.

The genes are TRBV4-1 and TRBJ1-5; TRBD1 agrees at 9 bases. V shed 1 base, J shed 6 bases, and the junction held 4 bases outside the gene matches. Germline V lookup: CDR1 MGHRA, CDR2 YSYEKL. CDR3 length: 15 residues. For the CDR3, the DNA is TGCGCCAGCAGCCAAGTGAGGGACAGGGCTCAGCCCCAGCATTTT. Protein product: CASSQVRDRAQPQHF.

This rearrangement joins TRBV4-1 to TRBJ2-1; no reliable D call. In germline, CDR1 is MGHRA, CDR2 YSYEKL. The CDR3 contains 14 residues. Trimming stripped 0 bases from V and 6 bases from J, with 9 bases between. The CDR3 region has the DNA TGCGCCAGCAGCCAAGAAGTGAGTAGCAATGAGCAGTTCTTC. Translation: CASSQEVSSNEQFF.

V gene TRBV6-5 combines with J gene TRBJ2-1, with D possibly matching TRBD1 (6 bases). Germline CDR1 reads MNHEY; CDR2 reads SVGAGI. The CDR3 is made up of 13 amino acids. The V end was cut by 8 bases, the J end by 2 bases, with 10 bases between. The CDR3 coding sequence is TGTGCCAGCCAAGGACAGACCTACAATGAGCAGTTCTTC. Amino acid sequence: CASQGQTYNEQFF.

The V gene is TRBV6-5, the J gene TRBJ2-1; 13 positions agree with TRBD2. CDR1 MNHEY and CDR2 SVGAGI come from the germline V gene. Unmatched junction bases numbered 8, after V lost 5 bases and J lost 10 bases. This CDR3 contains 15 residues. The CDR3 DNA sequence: TGTGCCAGCAGTCGCCCCGGGACTAGCGGGGCAGAGCAGTTCTTC. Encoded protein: CASSRPGTSGAEQFF.

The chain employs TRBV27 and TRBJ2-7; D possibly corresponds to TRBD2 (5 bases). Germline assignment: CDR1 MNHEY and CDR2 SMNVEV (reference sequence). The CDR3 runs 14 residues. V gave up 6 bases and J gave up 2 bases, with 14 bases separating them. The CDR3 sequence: CASRAGISTYEQYF. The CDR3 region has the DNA TGTGCCAGCAGGGCCGGGATCTCCACCTACGAGCAGTACTTC.

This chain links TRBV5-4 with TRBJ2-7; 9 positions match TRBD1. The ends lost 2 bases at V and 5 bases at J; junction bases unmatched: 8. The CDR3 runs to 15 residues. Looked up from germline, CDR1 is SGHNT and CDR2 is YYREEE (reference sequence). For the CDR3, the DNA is TGTGCCAGCAGCTTCCTGGACAGGGGACTCGACGAGCAGTACTTC. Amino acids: CASSFLDRGLDEQYF.

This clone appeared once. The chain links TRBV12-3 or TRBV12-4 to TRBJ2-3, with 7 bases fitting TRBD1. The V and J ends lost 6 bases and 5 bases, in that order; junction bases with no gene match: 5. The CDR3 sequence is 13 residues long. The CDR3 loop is CASRNTGVDTQYF. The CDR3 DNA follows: TGTGCCAGCAGAAACACAGGGGTAGATACGCAGTATTTT.

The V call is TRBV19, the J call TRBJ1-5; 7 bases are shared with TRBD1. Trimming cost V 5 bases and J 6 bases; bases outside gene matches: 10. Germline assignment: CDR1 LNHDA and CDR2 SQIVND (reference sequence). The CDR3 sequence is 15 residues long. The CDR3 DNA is TGTGCCAGTAGTTCCCGACAGGGAGGGATTCAGCCCCAGCATTTT. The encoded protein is CASSSRQGGIQPQHF.

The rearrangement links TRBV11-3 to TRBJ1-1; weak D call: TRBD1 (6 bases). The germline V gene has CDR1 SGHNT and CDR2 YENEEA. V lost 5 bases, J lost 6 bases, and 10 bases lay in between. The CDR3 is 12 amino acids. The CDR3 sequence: CASSEQGSEAFF. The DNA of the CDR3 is TGTGCCAGCAGCGAACAGGGTTCTGAAGCTTTCTTT.

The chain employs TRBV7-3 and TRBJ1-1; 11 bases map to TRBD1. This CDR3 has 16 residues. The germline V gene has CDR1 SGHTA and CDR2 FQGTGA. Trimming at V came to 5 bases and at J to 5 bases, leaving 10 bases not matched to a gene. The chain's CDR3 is CASSKVGQGARTEAFF. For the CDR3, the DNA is TGTGCCAGCAGCAAAGTAGGACAGGGGGCGCGGACTGAAGCTTTCTTT.

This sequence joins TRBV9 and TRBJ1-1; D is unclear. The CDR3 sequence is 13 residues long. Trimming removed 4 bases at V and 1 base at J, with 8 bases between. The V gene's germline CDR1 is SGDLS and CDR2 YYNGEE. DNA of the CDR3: TGTGCCAGCAGCTTTTCAGGGAACACTGAAGCTTTCTTT. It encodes CASSFSGNTEAFF.

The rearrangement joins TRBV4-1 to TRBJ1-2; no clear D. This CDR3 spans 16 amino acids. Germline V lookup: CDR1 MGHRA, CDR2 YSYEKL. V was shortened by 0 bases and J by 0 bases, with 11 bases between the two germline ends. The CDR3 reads CASSQENRQPNYGYTF. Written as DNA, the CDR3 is TGCGCCAGCAGCCAAGAAAATCGGCAGCCTAACTATGGCTACACCTTC.

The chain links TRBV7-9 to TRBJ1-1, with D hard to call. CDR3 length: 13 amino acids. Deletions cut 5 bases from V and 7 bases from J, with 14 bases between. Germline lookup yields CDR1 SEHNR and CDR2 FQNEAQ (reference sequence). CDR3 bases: TGTGCCAGCAGCCCACCTGGGTTCAGTGAAGCTTTCTTT. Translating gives CASSPPGFSEAFF.

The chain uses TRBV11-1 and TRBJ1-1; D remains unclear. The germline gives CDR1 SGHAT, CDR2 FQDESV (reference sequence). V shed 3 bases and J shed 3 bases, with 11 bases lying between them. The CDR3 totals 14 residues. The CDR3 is CASSFSSPDTEAFF. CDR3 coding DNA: TGTGCCAGCAGCTTCTCTTCCCCCGACACTGAAGCTTTCTTT.

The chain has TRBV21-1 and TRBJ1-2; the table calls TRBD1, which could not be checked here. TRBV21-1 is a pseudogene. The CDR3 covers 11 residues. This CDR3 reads CASSKFADYTF. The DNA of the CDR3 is TGTGCCAGCAGCAAATTTGCAGACTACACCTTC.

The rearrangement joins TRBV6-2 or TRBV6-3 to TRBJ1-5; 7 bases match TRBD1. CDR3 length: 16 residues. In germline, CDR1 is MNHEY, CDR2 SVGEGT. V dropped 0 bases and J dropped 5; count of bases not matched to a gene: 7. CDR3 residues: CASSYSGRGRDQPQHF. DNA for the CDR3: TGTGCCAGCAGTTACTCGGGTAGGGGGCGTGATCAGCCCCAGCATTTT.

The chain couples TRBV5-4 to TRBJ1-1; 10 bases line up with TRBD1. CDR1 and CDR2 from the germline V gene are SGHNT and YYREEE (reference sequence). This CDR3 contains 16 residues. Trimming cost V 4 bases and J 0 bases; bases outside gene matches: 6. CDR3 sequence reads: CASSLRTGGMNTEAFF. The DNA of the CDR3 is TGTGCCAGCAGCCTCAGGACAGGGGGAATGAACACTGAAGCTTTCTTT.

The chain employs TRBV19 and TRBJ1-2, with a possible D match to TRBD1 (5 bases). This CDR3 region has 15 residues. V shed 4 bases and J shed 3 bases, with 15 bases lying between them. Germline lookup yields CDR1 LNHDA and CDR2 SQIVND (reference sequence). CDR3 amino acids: CASSKGGTDYYGYTF. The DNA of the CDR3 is TGTGCCAGTAGTAAAGGAGGGACGGACTACTATGGCTACACCTTC.

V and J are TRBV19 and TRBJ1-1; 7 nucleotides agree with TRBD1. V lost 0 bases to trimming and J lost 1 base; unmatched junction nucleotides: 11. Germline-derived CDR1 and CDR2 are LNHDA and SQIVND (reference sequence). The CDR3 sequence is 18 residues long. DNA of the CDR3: TGTGCCAGTAGTATAGATCGCCTAGGGGGCTTTCGGAACACTGAAGCTTTCTTT. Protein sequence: CASSIDRLGGFRNTEAFF.

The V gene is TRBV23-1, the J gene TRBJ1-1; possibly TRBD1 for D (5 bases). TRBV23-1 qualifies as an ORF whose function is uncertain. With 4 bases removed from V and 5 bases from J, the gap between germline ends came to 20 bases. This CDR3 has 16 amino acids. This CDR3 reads CASSRILEGRRTEAFF. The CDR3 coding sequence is TGCGCCAGCAGTCGTATTTTGGAGGGACGTAGGACTGAAGCTTTCTTT.

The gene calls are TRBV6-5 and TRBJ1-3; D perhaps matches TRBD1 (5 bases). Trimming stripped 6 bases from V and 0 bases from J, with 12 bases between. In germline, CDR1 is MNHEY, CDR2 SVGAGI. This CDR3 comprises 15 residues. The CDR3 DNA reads TGTGCCAGCAGCCGAGACAGCTACTCTGGAAACACCATATATTTT. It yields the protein CASSRDSYSGNTIYF.

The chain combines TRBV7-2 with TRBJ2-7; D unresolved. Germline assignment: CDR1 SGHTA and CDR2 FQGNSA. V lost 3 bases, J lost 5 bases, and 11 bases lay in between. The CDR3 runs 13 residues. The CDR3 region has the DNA TGTGCCAGCAGCTTTTTCCGTGCGGACGAGCAGTACTTC. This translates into CASSFFRADEQYF.

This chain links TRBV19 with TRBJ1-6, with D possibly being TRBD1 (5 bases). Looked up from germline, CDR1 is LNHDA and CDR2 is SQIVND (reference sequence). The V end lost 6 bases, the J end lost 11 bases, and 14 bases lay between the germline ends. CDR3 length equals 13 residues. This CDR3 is CASRKTVGPPLHF. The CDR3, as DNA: TGTGCCAGTAGGAAGACAGTCGGTCCACCCCTCCACTTT.

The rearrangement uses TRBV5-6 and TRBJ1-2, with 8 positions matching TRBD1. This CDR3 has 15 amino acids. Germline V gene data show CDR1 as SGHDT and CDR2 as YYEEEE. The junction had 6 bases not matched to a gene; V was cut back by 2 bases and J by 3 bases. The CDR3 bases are TGTGCCAGCAGCTTAAACAGGGGGGGCCACTATGGCTACACCTTC. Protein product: CASSLNRGGHYGYTF.

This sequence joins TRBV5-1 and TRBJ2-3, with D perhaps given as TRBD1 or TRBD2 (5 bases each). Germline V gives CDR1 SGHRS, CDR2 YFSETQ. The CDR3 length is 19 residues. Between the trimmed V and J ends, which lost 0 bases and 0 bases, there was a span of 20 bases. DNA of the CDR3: TGCGCCAGCAGCTTGGATGCTGGGGGTGGGGCCTATAGCACAGATACGCAGTATTTT. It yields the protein CASSLDAGGGAYSTDTQYF.

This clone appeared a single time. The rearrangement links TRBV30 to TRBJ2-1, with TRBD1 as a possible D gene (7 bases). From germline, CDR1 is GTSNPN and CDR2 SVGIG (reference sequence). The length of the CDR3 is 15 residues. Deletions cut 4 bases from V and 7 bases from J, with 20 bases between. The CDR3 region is CAWTAGGSLRNEQFF. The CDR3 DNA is TGTGCCTGGACCGCAGGGGGGTCGTTGAGGAATGAGCAGTTCTTC.